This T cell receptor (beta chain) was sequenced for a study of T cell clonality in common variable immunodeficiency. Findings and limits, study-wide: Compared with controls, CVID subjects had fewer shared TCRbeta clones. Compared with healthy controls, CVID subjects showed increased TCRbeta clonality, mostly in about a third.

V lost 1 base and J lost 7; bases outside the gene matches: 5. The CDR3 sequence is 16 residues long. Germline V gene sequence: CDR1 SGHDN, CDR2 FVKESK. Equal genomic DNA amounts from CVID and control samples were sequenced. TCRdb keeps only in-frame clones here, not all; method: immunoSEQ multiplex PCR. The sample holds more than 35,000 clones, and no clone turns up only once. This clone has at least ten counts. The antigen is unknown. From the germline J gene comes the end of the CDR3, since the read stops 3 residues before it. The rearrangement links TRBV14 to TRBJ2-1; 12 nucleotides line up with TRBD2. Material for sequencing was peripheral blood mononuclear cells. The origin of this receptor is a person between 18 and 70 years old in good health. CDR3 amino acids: CASSQVGLAGGNEQFF. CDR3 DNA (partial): TGTGCCAGCAGCCAAGTGGGACTAGCGGGCGGGAATGAG.